The sequence of this T cell receptor (beta chain) was determined in a study of T cell changes during pregnancy in multiple sclerosis. Trimming took off 3 bases at V and 4 bases at J, with 15 bases between the two ends. Germline values: CDR1 SGHTA, CDR2 FQGNSA. The length of the CDR3 is 15 residues. In this sample, this clone turned up once. Produced via immunoSEQ multiplex PCR; TCRdb's table is partial and in-frame only. Found here are fewer than 70,000 clones, 80% to 95% of them singletons; the top ten hold approximately 1.4%. The chain uses TRBV7-2 and TRBJ2-5; tentative D call: TRBD2 (5 bases). This specimen was peripheral blood, taken in the second trimester of pregnancy. The TCR originated in a female donor with multiple sclerosis, enrolled in a pregnancy study. The CDR3 reads CASSFPGVVAETQYF. CDR3 nucleotide sequence: TGTGCCAGCAGCTTCCCCGGGGTGGTAGCAGAGACCCAGTACTTC.